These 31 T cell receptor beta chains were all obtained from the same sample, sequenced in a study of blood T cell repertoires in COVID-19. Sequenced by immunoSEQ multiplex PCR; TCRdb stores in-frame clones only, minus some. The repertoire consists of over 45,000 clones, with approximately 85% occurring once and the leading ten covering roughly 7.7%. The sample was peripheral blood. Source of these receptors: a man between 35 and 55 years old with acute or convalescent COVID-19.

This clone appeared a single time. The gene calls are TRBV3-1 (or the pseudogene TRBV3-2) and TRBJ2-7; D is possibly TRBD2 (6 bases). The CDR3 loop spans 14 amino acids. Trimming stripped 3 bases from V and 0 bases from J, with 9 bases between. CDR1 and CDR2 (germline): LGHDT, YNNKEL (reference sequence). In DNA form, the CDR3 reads TGTGCCAGCAGCCAGGCCGGGAGCTCCTACGAGCAGTACTTC. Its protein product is CASSQAGSSYEQYF.

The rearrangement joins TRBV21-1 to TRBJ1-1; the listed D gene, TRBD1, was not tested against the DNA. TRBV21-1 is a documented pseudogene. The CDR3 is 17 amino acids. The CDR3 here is CASSSRDRGGEDTEAFF. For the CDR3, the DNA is TGTGCCAGCAGCAGCCGGGACAGGGGCGGGGAAGACACTGAAGCTTTCTTT.

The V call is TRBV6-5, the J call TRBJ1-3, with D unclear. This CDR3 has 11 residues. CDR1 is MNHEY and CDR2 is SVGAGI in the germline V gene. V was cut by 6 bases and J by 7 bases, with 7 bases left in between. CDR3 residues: CASSRSNTIYF. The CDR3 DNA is TGTGCCAGCAGCCGCAGTAACACCATATATTTT.

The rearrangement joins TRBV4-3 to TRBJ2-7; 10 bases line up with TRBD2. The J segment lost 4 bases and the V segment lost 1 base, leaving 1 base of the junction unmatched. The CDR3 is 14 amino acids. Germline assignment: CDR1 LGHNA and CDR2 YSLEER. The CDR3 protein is CASSQVAGGYEQYF. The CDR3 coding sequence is TGCGCCAGCAGCCAAGTAGCGGGGGGTTACGAGCAGTACTTC.

CDR3 in DNA: TGCAGTGCTAGTCCGCACAGGGGGGTAGACAATGAGCAGTTCTTC. This translates into CSASPHRGVDNEQFF. The V call is TRBV20-1, the J call TRBJ2-1; TRBD1 matches 8 bases. The V gene's germline CDR1 is DFQATT and CDR2 SNEGSKA (reference sequence). The CDR3 length is 15 residues. Germline trimming cut 3 bases from V and 5 bases from J; bases unmatched to any gene: 9.

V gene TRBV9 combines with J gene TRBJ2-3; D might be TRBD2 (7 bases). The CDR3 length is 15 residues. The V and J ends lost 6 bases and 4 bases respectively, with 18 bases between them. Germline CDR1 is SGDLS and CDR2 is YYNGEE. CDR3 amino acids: CASTKGGGGADTQYF. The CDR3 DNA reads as TGTGCCAGCACCAAGGGGGGGGGCGGCGCAGATACGCAGTATTTT.

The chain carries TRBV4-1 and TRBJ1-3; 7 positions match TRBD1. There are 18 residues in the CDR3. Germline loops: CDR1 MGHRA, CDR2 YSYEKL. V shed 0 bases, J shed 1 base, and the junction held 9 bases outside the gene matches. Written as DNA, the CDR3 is TGCGCCAGCAGCCAAGAGCCGGGACAGCCTCTTTCTGGAAACACCATATATTTT. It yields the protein CASSQEPGQPLSGNTIYF.

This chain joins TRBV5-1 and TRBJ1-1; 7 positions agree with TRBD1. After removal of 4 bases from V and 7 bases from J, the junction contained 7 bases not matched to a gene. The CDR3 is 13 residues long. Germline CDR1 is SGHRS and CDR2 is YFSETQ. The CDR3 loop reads CASSPGTAVEAFF. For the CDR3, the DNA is TGCGCCAGCAGCCCGGGGACAGCGGTTGAAGCTTTCTTT.

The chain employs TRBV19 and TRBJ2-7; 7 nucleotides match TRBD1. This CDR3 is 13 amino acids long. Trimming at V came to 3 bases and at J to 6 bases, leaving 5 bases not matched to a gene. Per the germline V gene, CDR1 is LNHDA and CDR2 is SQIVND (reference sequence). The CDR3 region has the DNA TGTGCCAGTAGTATCGACAGGGTGGCCGAGCAGTACTTC. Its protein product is CASSIDRVAEQYF.

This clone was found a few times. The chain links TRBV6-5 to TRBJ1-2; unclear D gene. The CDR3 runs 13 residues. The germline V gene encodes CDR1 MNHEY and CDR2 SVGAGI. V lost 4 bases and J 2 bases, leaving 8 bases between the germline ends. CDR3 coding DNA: TGTGCCAGCAGTTCGACACTGAACTATGGCTACACCTTC. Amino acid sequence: CASSSTLNYGYTF.

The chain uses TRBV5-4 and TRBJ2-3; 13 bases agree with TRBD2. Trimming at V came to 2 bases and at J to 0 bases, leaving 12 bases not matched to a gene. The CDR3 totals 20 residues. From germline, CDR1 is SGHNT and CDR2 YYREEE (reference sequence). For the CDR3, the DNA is TGTGCCAGCAGCTTCCCGGGACTAGCGGGGCTTCTTTCTAGCACAGATACGCAGTATTTT. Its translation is CASSFPGLAGLLSSTDTQYF.

Written as DNA, the CDR3 is TGTGCCTGGAAGGCGTTGCGTGGGACAGGGGTTGATTCACCCCTCCACTTT. This codes for CAWKALRGTGVDSPLHF. V gene TRBV30 combines with J gene TRBJ1-6, with 10 bases matching TRBD1. The V and J ends lost 4 bases and 8 bases, in that order; junction bases with no gene match: 14. Per the germline V gene, CDR1 is GTSNPN and CDR2 is SVGIG (reference sequence). This CDR3 region has 17 residues.

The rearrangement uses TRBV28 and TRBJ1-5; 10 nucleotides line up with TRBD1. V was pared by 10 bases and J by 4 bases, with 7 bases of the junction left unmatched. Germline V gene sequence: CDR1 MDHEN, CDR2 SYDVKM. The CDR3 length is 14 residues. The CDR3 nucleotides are TGTGCCACCGCCCGGACAGGGGGGAATCAGCCCCAGCATTTT. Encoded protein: CATARTGGNQPQHF.

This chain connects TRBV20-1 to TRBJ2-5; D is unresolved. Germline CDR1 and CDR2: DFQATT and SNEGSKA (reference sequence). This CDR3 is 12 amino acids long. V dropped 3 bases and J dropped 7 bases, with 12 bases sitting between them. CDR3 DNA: TGCAGTGCTAGTAAGCCCCCGGGGACCCAGTACTTC. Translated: CSASKPPGTQYF.

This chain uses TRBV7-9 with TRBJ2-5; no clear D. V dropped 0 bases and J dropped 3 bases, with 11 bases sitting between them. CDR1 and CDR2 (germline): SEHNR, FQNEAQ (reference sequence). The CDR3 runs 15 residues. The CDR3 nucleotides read TGTGCCAGCAGCTTAGCGGTGGGCAGCAAAGAGACCCAGTACTTC. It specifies CASSLAVGSKETQYF. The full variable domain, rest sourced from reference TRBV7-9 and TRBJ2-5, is DTGVSQNPRHKITKRGQNVTFRCDPISEHNRLYWYRQTLGQGPEFLTYFQNEAQLEKSRLLSDRFSAERPKGSFSTLEIQRTEQGDSAMYLCASSLAVGSKETQYFGPGTRLLVL.

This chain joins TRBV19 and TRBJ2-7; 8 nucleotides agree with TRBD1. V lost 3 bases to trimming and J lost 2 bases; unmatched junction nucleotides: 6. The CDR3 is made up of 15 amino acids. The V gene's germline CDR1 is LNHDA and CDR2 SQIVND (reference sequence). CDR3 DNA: TGTGCCAGTAGTATCCTAGGGGACAGGACCTACGAGCAGTACTTC. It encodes CASSILGDRTYEQYF.

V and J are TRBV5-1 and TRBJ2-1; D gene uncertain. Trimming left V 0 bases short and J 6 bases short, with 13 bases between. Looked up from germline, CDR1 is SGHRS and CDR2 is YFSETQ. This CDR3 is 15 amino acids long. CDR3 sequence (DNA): TGCGCCAGCAGCTTGGCCGGTAACGCAGGCAATGAGCAGTTCTTC. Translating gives CASSLAGNAGNEQFF.

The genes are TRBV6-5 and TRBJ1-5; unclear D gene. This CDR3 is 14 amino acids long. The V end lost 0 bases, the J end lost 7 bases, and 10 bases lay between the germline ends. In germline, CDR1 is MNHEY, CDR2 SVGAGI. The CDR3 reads CASSYSRAGQPQHF. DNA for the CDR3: TGTGCCAGCAGTTACTCAAGAGCAGGCCAGCCCCAGCATTTT.

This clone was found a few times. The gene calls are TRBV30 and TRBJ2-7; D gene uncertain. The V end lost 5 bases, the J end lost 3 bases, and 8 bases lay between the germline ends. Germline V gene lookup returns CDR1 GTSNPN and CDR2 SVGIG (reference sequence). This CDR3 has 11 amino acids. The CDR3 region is CAWSRNYEQYF. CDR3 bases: TGTGCCTGGTCCAGGAACTACGAGCAGTACTTC.

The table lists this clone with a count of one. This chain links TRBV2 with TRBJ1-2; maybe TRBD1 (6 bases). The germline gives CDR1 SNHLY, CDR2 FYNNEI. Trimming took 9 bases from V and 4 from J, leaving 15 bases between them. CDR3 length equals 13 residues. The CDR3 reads CASRQVQGYGYTF. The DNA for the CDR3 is TGTGCCAGTAGACAGGTTCAAGGCTATGGCTACACCTTC.

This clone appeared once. The CDR3 reads CASLFIAGSTDTQYF. The DNA for the CDR3 is TGTGCCAGCTTATTTATAGCGGGGAGCACAGATACGCAGTATTTT. This chain joins TRBV2 and TRBJ2-3; 8 positions agree with TRBD2. This CDR3 contains 15 residues. Trimming took 8 bases from V and 0 from J; bases not matched to a gene: 7. Germline V gene data show CDR1 as SNHLY and CDR2 as FYNNEI.

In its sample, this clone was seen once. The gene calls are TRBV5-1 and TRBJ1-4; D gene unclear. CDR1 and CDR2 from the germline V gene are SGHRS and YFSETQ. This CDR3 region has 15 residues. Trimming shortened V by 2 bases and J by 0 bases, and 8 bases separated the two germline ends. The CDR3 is CASSLNTATNEKLFF. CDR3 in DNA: TGCGCCAGCAGCTTAAACACCGCAACTAATGAAAAACTGTTTTTT. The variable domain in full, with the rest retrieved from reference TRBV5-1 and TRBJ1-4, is KAGVTQTPRYLIKTRGQQVTLSCSPISGHRSVSWYQQTPGQGLQFLFEYFSETQRNKGNFPGRFSGRQFSNSRSEMNVSTLELGDSALYLCASSLNTATNEKLFFGSGTQLSVL.

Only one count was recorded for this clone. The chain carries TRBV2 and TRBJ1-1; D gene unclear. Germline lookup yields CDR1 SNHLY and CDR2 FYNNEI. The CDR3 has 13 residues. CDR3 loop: CESAAWAYTEAFF. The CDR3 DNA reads TGTGAATCGGCCGCTTGGGCTTACACTGAAGCTTTCTTT.

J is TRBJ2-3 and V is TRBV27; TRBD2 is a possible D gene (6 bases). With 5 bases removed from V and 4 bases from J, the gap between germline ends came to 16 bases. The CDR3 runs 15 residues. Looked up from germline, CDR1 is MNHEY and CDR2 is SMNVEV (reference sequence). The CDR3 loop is CASSPMGGRADTQYF. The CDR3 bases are TGTGCCAGCAGTCCCATGGGAGGTAGGGCAGATACGCAGTATTTT.

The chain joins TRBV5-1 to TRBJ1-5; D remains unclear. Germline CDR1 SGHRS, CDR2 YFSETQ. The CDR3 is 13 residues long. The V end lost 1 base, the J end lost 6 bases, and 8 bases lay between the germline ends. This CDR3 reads CASSLSGSQPQHF. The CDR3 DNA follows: TGCGCCAGCAGCTTGTCGGGGAGTCAGCCCCAGCATTTT.

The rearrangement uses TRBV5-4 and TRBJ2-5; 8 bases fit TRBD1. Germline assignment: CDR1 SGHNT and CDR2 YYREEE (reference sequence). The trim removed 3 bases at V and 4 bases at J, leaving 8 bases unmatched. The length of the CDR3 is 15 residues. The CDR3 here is CASSSGTTGGETQYF. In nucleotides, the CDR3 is TGTGCCAGCAGCTCGGGCACAACAGGGGGAGAGACCCAGTACTTC.

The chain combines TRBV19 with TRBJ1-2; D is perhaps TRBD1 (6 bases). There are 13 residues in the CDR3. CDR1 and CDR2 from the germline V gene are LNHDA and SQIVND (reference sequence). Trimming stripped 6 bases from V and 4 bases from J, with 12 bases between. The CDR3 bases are TGTGCCAGTAGCGGGAGGACAGCCTATGGCTACACCTTC. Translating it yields CASSGRTAYGYTF.

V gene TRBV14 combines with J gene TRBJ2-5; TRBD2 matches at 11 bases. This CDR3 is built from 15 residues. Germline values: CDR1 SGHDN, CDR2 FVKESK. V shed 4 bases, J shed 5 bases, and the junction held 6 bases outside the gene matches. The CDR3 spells CASSRLLAGGETQYF. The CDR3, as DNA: TGTGCCAGCAGCCGCCTTCTAGCGGGGGGCGAGACCCAGTACTTC. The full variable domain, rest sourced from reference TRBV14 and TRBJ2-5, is EAGVTQFPSHSVIEKGQTVTLRCDPISGHDNLYWYRRVMGKEIKFLLHFVKESKQDESGMPNNRFLAERTGGTYSTLKVQPAELEDSGVYFCASSRLLAGGETQYFGPGTRLLVL.

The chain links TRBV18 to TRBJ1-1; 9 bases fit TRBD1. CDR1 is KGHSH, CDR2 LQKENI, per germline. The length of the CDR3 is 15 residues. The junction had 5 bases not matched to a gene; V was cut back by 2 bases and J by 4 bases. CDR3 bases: TGTGCCAGCTCACCAATTGGGACAGGGACCACTGAAGCTTTCTTT. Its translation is CASSPIGTGTTEAFF.

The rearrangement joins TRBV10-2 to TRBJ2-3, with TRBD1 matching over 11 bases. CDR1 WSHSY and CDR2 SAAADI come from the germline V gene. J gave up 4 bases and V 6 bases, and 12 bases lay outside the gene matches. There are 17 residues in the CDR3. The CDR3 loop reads CASRGHLGQGVADTQYF. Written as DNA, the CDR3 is TGCGCCAGCAGGGGACACTTGGGACAGGGGGTAGCAGATACGCAGTATTTT.

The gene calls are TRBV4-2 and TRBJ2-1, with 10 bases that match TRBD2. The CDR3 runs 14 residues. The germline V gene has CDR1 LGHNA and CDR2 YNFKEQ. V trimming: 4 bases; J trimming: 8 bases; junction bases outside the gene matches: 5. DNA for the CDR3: TGTGCCAGCAGCCGAGCGGGGGGGCCGGATGAGCAGTTCTTC. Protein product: CASSRAGGPDEQFF.